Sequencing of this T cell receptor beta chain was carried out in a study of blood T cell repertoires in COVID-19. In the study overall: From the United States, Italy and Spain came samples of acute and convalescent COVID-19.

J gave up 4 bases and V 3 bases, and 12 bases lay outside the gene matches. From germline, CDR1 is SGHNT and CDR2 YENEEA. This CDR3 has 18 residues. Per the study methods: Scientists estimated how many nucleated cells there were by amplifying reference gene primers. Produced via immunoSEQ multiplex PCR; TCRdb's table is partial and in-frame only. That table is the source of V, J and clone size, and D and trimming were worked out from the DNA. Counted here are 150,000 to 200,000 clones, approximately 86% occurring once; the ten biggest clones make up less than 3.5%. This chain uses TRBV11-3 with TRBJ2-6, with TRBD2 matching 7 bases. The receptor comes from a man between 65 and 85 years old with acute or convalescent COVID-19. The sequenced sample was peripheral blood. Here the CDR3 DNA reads TGTGCCAGCAGCTTGGGGGAGGGCCGGATTTCCGGGGCCAACGTCCTGACTTTC. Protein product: CASSLGEGRISGANVLTF.